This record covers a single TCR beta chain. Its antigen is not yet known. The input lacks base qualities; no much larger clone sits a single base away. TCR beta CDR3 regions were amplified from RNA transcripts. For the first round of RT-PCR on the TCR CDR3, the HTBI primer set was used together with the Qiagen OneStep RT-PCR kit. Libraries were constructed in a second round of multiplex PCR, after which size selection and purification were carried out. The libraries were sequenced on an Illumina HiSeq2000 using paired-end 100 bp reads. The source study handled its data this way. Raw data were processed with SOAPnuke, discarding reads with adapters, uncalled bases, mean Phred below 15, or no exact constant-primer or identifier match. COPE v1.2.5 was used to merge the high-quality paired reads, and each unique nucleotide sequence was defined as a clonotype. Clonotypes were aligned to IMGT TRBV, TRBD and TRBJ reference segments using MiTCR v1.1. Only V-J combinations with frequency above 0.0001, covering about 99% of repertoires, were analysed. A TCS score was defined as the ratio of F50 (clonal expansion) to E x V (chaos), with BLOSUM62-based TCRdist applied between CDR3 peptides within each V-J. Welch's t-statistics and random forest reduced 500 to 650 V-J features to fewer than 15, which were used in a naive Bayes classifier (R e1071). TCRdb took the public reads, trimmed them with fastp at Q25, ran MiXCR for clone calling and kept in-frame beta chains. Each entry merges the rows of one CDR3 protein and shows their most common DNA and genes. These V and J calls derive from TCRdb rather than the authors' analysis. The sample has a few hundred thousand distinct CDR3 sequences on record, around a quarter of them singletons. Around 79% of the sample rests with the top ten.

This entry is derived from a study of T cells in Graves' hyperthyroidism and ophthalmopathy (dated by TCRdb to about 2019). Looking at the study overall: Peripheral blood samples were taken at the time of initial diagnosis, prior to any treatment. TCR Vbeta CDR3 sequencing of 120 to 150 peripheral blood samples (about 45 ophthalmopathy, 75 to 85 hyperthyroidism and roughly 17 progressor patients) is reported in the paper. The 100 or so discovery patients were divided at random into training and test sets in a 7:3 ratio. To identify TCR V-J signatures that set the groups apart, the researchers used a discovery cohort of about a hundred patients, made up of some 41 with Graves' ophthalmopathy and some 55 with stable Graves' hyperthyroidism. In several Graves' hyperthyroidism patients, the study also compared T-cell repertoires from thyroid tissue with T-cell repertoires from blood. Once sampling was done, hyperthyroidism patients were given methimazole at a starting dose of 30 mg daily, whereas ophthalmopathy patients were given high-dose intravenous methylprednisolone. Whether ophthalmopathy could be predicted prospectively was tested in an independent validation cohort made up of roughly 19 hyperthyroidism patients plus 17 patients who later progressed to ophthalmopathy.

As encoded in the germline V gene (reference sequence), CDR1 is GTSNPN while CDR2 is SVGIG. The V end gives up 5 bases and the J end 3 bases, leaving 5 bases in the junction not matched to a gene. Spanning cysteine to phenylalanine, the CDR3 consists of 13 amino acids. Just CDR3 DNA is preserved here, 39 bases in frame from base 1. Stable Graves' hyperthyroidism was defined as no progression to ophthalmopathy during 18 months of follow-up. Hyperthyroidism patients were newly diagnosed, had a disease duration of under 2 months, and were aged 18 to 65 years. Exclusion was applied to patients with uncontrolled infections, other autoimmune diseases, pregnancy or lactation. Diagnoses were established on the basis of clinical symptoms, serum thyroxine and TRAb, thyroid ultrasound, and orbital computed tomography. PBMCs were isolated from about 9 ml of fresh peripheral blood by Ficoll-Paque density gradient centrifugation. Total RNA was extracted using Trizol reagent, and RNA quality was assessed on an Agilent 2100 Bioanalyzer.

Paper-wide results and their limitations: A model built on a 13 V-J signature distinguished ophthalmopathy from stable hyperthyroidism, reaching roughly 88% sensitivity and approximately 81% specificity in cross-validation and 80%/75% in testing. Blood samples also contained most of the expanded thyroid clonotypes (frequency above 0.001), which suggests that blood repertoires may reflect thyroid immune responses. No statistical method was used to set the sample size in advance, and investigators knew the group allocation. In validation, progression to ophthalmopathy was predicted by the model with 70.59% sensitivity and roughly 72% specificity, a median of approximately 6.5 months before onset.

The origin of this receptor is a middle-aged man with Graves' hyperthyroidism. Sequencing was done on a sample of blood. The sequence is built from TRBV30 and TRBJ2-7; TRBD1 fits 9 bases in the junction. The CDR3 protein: CAWATGQGYEQYF. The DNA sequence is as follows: TGTGCCTGGGCTACGGGACAGGGCTACGAGCAGTACTTC. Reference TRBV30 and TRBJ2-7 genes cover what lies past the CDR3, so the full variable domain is SQTIHQWPATLVQPVGSPLSLECTVEGTSNPNLYWYRQAAGRGLQLLFYSVGIGQISSEVPQNLSASRPQDRQFILSSKKLLLSDSGFYLCAWATGQGYEQYFGPGTRLTVT.